Following are 7 T cell receptor beta chains from one sample sequenced in a study of blood T cell repertoires in COVID-19. Generated by immunoSEQ multiplex PCR, the TCRdb table keeps only in-frame clones and is missing some. This table holds around 210,000 clones, 88% found once. The material sequenced was peripheral blood. These receptors came from a man younger than 35 with active or convalescent COVID-19.

Written as DNA, the CDR3 is TGTGCCAGCAGGGGGGCAGGGGGCTACGAGCAGTACTTC. Translated: CASRGAGGYEQYF. The chain combines TRBV27 with TRBJ2-7; 7 nucleotides match TRBD1. This CDR3 has 13 amino acids. CDR1 is MNHEY and CDR2 is SMNVEV in the germline V gene (reference sequence). The J segment lost 3 bases and the V segment lost 6 bases, leaving 5 bases of the junction unmatched.

This sequence joins TRBV2 and TRBJ2-7; 8 bases are shared with TRBD1. Unmatched junction bases numbered 5, after V lost 7 bases and J lost 0 bases. Per germline, CDR1 SNHLY and CDR2 FYNNEI. The CDR3 loop spans 14 amino acids. Written as DNA, the CDR3 is TGTGCCAGCATCCTGGACAGGGCCTCCTACGAGCAGTACTTC. This gives the protein CASILDRASYEQYF.

The chain employs TRBV3-1 (or the pseudogene TRBV3-2) and TRBJ2-2, with D possibly matching TRBD1 (6 bases). Trimming took off 1 base at V and 6 bases at J, with 12 bases between the two ends. CDR3 size: 15 residues. Germline V gene data show CDR1 as LGHDT and CDR2 as YNNKEL (reference sequence). CDR3 in DNA: TGTGCCAGCAGCCAAGGCACACAGGGTTCCGGGGAGCTGTTTTTT. Protein sequence: CASSQGTQGSGELFF.

The genes are TRBV10-1 and TRBJ2-1; D might be TRBD1 (6 bases). The CDR3 has 15 amino acids. Trimming took 4 bases from V and 3 from J, leaving 13 bases between them. CDR1 and CDR2 (germline): WNHNN, SYGVQD (reference sequence). The CDR3 reads CASSASGTNYNEQFF. The CDR3 nucleotides read TGCGCCAGCAGTGCCTCCGGGACAAACTACAATGAGCAGTTCTTC.

V is TRBV15 and J is TRBJ2-1, with a tentative D call TRBD2 (6 bases). The ends were cut back, 3 bases at V and 9 bases at J, with 24 bases in the middle. The V gene's germline CDR1 is LNHNV and CDR2 YYDKDF (reference sequence). The CDR3 is made up of 17 amino acids. Here the CDR3 reads CATSSLVLAYSASEQFF. The CDR3 DNA reads as TGTGCCACCAGCAGTTTAGTCCTAGCGTATTCCGCCAGTGAGCAGTTCTTC.

The chain employs TRBV2 and TRBJ1-5; maybe TRBD1 (6 bases). V lost 8 bases and J lost 3, with 8 bases in between. Germline V CDR1 and CDR2: SNHLY, FYNNEI. This CDR3 contains 12 residues. The CDR3 reads CASRDNNQPQHF. CDR3 sequence (DNA): TGTGCCAGCCGGGACAACAATCAGCCCCAGCATTTT.

The rearrangement uses TRBV3-1 (or the pseudogene TRBV3-2) and TRBJ2-7; 7 nucleotides match TRBD2. After removal of 2 bases from V and 0 bases from J, the junction contained 10 bases not matched to a gene. Germline V gene sequence: CDR1 LGHDT, CDR2 YNNKEL (reference sequence). The CDR3 covers 17 residues. The CDR3 coding sequence is TGTGCCAGCAGCCAACGCGGAGCGGGACGAAACTCCTACGAGCAGTACTTC. Amino acid sequence: CASSQRGAGRNSYEQYF.